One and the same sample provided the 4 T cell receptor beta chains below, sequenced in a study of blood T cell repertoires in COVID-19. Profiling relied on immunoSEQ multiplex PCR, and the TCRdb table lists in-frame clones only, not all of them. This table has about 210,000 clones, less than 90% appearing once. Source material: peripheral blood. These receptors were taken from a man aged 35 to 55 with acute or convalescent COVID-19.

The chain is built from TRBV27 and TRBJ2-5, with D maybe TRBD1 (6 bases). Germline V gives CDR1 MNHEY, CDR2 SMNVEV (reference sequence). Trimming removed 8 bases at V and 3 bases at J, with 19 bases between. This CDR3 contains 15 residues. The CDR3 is CASGRTAYSEETQYF. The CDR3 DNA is TGTGCCAGCGGTAGGACAGCCTATTCGGAAGAGACCCAGTACTTC.

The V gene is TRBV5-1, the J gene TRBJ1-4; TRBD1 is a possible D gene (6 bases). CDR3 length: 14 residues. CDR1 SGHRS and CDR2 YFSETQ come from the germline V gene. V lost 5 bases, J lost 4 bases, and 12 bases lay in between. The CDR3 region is CASSSGTYNEKLFF. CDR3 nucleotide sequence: TGCGCCAGCAGTTCCGGGACATATAATGAAAAACTGTTTTTT.

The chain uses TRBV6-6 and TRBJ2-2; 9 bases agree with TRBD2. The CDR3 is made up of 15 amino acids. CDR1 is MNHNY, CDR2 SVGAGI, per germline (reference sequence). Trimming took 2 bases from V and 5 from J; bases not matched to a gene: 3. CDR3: CASSYLAGKTGELFF. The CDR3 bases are TGTGCCAGCAGTTACCTAGCGGGAAAGACCGGGGAGCTGTTTTTT.

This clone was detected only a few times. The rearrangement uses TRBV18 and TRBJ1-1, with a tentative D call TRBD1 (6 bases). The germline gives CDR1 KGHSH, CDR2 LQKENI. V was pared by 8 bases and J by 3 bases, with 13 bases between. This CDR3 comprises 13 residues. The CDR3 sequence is CASQQGMDTEAFF. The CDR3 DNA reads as TGTGCCAGCCAACAGGGTATGGACACTGAAGCTTTCTTT.